This T cell receptor beta chain was retrieved from a study of T cell clusters in autoimmune cytopenias. General observations from the study: Primary autoimmune cytopenia patients appeared to lack physiological T cell clusters present in healthy donors.

With respect to this clonotype: Its matching antigen is unknown.

Multiplex touch-down PCR amplified TRB using TRB-A and TRB-B pools in one tube. TCRdb reprocessed the multiplex PCR reads and reports one entry per CDR3 protein, with no DNA. Seen in this sample are approximately 7,400 distinct CDR3 sequences; the ten most common clones hold 20% to 25%. TRB amplification used approximately 250 ng of peripheral blood genomic DNA. CDR3 length: 14 residues. Per the germline V gene, CDR1 is MNHNY and CDR2 is SVGAGI (reference sequence). A further study also used this sample, focusing on T cell repertoires in aging, cancer and after chemotherapy. That work contributes: The repertoire data cannot show anything about immunological memory following chemotherapy.

The chain employs TRBV6-6 and TRBJ2-5; the TRBD2 assignment by TCRdb is unverifiable without DNA. The sample comprised peripheral blood. This clonotype was obtained from a human donor in good health. The CDR3 here is CSSSLAGPMGTQYF.